Listed below are T cell receptor beta chains from one sample, sequenced in a study of T cell responses to AZD1222 COVID-19 vaccine. Sequencing was performed with immunoSEQ multiplex PCR; in TCRdb, only in-frame clones are kept and a portion is missing. The sample lists under 45,000 clones; 88% were seen once. The sequences come from peripheral blood, collected 28 days after the second dose of the MenACWY control vaccine. These receptors all stem from an adult who received the MenACWY meningococcal vaccine as a control. Both conserved end residues are part of each CDR3. The order of the fields is CDR3 protein, V gene, J gene.

CASKSAGQNTEAFF	TRBV10-2	TRBJ1-1
CSVVGQPGKNYEQYF	TRBV29-1	TRBJ2-7
CASSTRQGRGTGELFF	TRBV5-1	TRBJ2-2
CSVEEWDSTPQETQYF	TRBV29-1	TRBJ2-5
CASSSQGTFTDTQYF	TRBV28	TRBJ2-3
CASRRGSNEKLFF	TRBV5-1	TRBJ1-4
CASSLGTSGTYEQYF	TRBV28	TRBJ2-7
CASSLRGTQRGTSGNTIYF	TRBV19	TRBJ1-3
CASSKEAGGLPYEQYF	TRBV21-1	TRBJ2-7
CASSRQGAHTGELFF	TRBV19	TRBJ2-2
CASSSNGGPGNTIYF	TRBV3-1/TRBV3-2	TRBJ1-3
CARSLRTGPNTGELFF	TRBV5-3	TRBJ2-2
CASSPTRTGPISAGNTIYF	TRBV18	TRBJ1-3
CATSPDTDTQYF	TRBV15	TRBJ2-3
CASSSGALGYTF	TRBV27	TRBJ1-2
CASARGAGSNTGELFF	TRBV6-6	TRBJ2-2
CASSPSGRASTDTQYF	TRBV7-6	TRBJ2-3
CASSRDSRNSPLHF	TRBV19	TRBJ1-6
CAWSVGRGFSTEAFF	TRBV30	TRBJ1-1
CATSDQLAGPYNEQFF	TRBV24-1	TRBJ2-1
CASSQGWGGTEAFF	TRBV19	TRBJ1-1
CASSQPGRAATNEKLFF	TRBV23-1	TRBJ1-4
CASRPWVSGRAGEQYF	TRBV5-1	TRBJ2-7
CASRAIHSYNEQFF	TRBV19	TRBJ2-1
CASSLGGQGNQPQHF	TRBV7-9	TRBJ1-5
CASSIDRAWNGYTF	TRBV19	TRBJ1-2
CASRRTRGTEAFF	TRBV14	TRBJ1-1